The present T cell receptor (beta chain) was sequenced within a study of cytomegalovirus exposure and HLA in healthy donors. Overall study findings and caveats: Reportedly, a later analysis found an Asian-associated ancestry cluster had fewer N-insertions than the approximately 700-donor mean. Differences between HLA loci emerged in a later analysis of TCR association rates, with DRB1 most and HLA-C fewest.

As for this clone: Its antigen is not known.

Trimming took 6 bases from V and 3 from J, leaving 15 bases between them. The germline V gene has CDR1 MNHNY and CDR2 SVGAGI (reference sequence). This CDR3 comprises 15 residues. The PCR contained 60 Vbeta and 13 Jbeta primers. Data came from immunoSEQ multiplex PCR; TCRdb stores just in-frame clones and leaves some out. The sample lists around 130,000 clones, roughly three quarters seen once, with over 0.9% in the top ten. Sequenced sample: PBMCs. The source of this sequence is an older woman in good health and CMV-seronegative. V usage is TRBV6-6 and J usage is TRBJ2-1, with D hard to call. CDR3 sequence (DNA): TGTGCCAGCAGGCCAGATGGCGGCAACTACAATGAGCAGTTCTTC. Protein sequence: CASRPDGGNYNEQFF.